The 21 T cell receptor beta chains given below trace back to one sample, sequenced in a study of blood T cell repertoires in COVID-19 (dated by TCRdb to 2018 to 2020). The receptor library was made with the immunoSEQ multiplex PCR assay. In its TCRdb copy, this immuneACCESS table keeps in-frame sequences only and misses some clones. Where compared with another copy, unresolved V genes explain less than half of these, and the others have no known cause. This sample has around 170,000 clones in its table, and approximately 90% of those were observed once. Roughly 25% of the sample rests with the top ten. The sample consisted of peripheral blood. These receptors originate from a man in his sixties with acute or convalescent COVID-19.

The rearrangement uses TRBV19 and TRBJ2-1; tentative D call: TRBD2 (6 bases). V was clipped by 3 bases and J by 0 bases, with 12 bases between them. CDR1 is LNHDA and CDR2 is SQIVND in the germline V gene (reference sequence). The CDR3 sequence is 16 residues long. The CDR3, as DNA: TGTGCCAGTAGTATCCTTAGCGGTAGCTCCTACAATGAGCAGTTCTTC. This gives the protein CASSILSGSSYNEQFF.

The J gene is TRBJ1-2, the V gene TRBV30; 8 nucleotides line up with TRBD1. The CDR3 runs 13 residues. The germline V gene encodes CDR1 GTSNPN and CDR2 SVGIG (reference sequence). Unmatched junction bases numbered 6, after V lost 3 bases and J lost 6 bases. CDR3 loop: CAWSPPGGHGYTF. The CDR3 bases are TGTGCCTGGAGCCCCCCAGGGGGCCATGGCTACACCTTC. Supplemented by reference TRBV30 and TRBJ1-2, the full variable domain reads SQTIHQWPATLVQPVGSPLSLECTVEGTSNPNLYWYRQAAGRGLQLLFYSVGIGQISSEVPQNLSASRPQDRQFILSSKKLLLSDSGFYLCAWSPPGGHGYTFGSGTRLTVV.

The rearrangement links TRBV15 to TRBJ2-7; D gene unclear. The V end was cut by 1 base, the J end by 6 bases, with 7 bases between. The CDR3 contains 12 residues. Germline CDR1 is LNHNV and CDR2 is YYDKDF (reference sequence). The CDR3 DNA sequence: TGTGCCACCAGCAGAGCTTCGGGCGAGCAGTACTTC. This codes for CATSRASGEQYF.

The chain couples TRBV29-1 to TRBJ1-1; 7 bases are shared with TRBD1. Germline CDR1 SQVTM, CDR2 ANQGSEA. Trimming took 2 bases from V and 8 from J; bases not matched to a gene: 8. This CDR3 region has 13 residues. CDR3 DNA sequence: TGCAGCGTTGAAAGACAGGGCAGATCGGAAGCTTTCTTT. This gives the protein CSVERQGRSEAFF.

The V and J genes are TRBV7-9 and TRBJ2-7; 8 bases line up with TRBD1. CDR1 and CDR2 (germline): SEHNR, FQNEAQ (reference sequence). The CDR3 runs 13 residues. J was trimmed by 6 bases and V by 5 bases; bases with no gene match: 6. This CDR3 reads CASSNQDRAEQYV. The DNA of the CDR3 is TGTGCCAGCAGCAATCAGGACAGGGCCGAGCAGTACGTC.

The gene calls are TRBV19 and TRBJ2-1; 9 bases line up with TRBD1. Trimming removed 4 bases from V and 2 bases from J; junction bases left unmatched: 3. This CDR3 region has 15 residues. CDR1 LNHDA and CDR2 SQIVND come from the germline V gene (reference sequence). The CDR3 here is CASSNGQGTYNEQFF. The DNA of the CDR3 is TGTGCCAGTAGTAACGGACAGGGGACCTACAATGAGCAGTTCTTC.

The chain couples TRBV9 to TRBJ1-2; 11 nucleotides align to TRBD1. There are 15 residues in the CDR3. CDR1 SGDLS and CDR2 YYNGEE come from the germline V gene. V trimming: 1 base; J trimming: 4 bases; junction bases outside the gene matches: 3. The DNA for the CDR3 is TGTGCCAGCAGCGTACAGGGACAGGGGGTCTATGGCTACACCTTC. Protein product: CASSVQGQGVYGYTF.

This clone was observed a single time. The chain is built from TRBV6-5 and TRBJ1-2; tentatively, D is TRBD1 (5 bases). CDR3 size: 14 residues. Deletions cut 7 bases from V and 5 bases from J, with 17 bases between. Per the germline V gene, CDR1 is MNHEY and CDR2 is SVGAGI. The CDR3, as DNA: TGTGCCAGCATAGGGGCAGGCCTGGGGTATGGCTACACCTTC. It is translated as CASIGAGLGYGYTF.

V usage is TRBV6-1 and J usage is TRBJ1-1; TRBD1 aligns across 9 bases. J gave up 6 bases and V 4 bases, and 21 bases lay outside the gene matches. CDR1 MNHNS and CDR2 SASEGT come from the germline V gene. CDR3 length: 19 residues. The CDR3 spells CASSGVALGQGRVHPEAFF. The CDR3, as DNA: TGTGCCAGCAGTGGAGTGGCCTTGGGACAGGGCAGGGTGCACCCTGAAGCTTTCTTT.

The CDR3 DNA follows: TGTGCCACCAGCAGAGATCAAAGGGGGCCCACTAACTATGGCTACACCTTC. As protein: CATSRDQRGPTNYGYTF. This rearrangement joins TRBV15 to TRBJ1-2, with 7 bases lining up with TRBD1. V shed 0 bases and J 0 bases; nucleotides not matched to a gene: 7. Germline values: CDR1 LNHNV, CDR2 YYDKDF (reference sequence). There are 17 residues in the CDR3.

V usage is TRBV10-3 and J usage is TRBJ2-7, with 8 bases matching TRBD2. CDR1 is ENHRY, CDR2 SYGVKD, per germline. Unmatched junction bases numbered 16, after V lost 7 bases and J lost 5 bases. The CDR3 runs 16 residues. This CDR3 reads CAITPGRTSSGDEQYF. In DNA form, the CDR3 reads TGTGCCATCACCCCCGGTAGGACTAGCAGCGGCGACGAGCAGTACTTC.

The chain uses TRBV18 and TRBJ1-6; D is unresolved. The V gene lost 4 bases and the J gene lost 5 bases, with 6 bases spanning the gap. The germline V gene encodes CDR1 KGHSH and CDR2 LQKENI. This CDR3 comprises 13 residues. The CDR3 bases are TGTGCCAGCTCACAGAGGGATAATTCACCCCTCCACTTT. It specifies CASSQRDNSPLHF.

The chain couples TRBV10-3 to TRBJ2-6; no clear D. Germline loops: CDR1 ENHRY, CDR2 SYGVKD. The CDR3 consists of 16 residues. Deletions cut 7 bases from V and 0 bases from J, with 13 bases between. The CDR3 spells CAIMARYASGANVLTF. CDR3 sequence (DNA): TGTGCCATCATGGCCAGGTACGCCTCTGGGGCCAACGTCCTGACTTTC.

The chain is built from TRBV15 and TRBJ1-5; 7 bases match TRBD1. Germline CDR1 and CDR2: LNHNV and YYDKDF (reference sequence). The ends lost 5 bases at V and 5 bases at J; junction bases unmatched: 6. This CDR3 has 14 amino acids. The CDR3 DNA follows: TGTGCCACCAGCTCCCGGGACAGCTATCAGCCCCAGCATTTT. This translates into CATSSRDSYQPQHF.

V gene TRBV11-2 combines with J gene TRBJ2-2; D is perhaps TRBD2 (6 bases). Trimming took off 11 bases at V and 0 bases at J, with 19 bases between the two ends. Looked up from germline, CDR1 is SGHAT and CDR2 is FQNNGV. This CDR3 spans 16 amino acids. The CDR3 coding sequence is TGTGCCTCCCGCCGCGGGGATTTAGCGAACACCGGGGAGCTGTTTTTT. Its translation is CASRRGDLANTGELFF.

This rearrangement joins TRBV5-3 to TRBJ2-2; possibly TRBD1 for D (6 bases). TRBV5-3 is sorted into the ORF group, with uncertain function. V was clipped by 0 bases and J by 4 bases, with 22 bases between them. This CDR3 has 19 residues. CDR3 DNA sequence: TGTGCCAGAAGCTTGGGGGCCGGGACAAACCCCGGACGCACCGGGGAGCTGTTTTTT. It is translated as CARSLGAGTNPGRTGELFF.

The rearrangement links TRBV5-1 to TRBJ2-3; 12 bases are shared with TRBD1. The CDR3 runs to 21 residues. Germline assignment: CDR1 SGHRS and CDR2 YFSETQ. The J segment lost 0 bases and the V segment lost 0 bases, leaving 14 bases of the junction unmatched. The CDR3 protein is CASSLGSPGQGASPSTDTQYF. CDR3 bases: TGCGCCAGCAGCTTGGGTTCGCCGGGACAGGGGGCCTCTCCAAGCACAGATACGCAGTATTTT.

The gene calls are TRBV7-3 and TRBJ2-2, with unresolved D. Per the germline V gene, CDR1 is SGHTA and CDR2 is FQGTGA. V lost 5 bases to trimming and J lost 7 bases, with 20 bases between them. This CDR3 is 16 amino acids long. CDR3 in amino acids: CASSPPGQVFGGELFF. For the CDR3, the DNA is TGTGCCAGCAGCCCCCCTGGGCAGGTCTTTGGCGGGGAGCTGTTTTTT.

The chain couples TRBV19 to TRBJ2-1; 9 nucleotides line up with TRBD2. This CDR3 spans 12 amino acids. The J segment lost 6 bases and the V segment lost 8 bases, leaving 2 bases of the junction unmatched. The germline CDR1 and CDR2 sequences are LNHDA and SQIVND (reference sequence). CDR3 loop: CASLAGPNEQFF. In DNA, the CDR3 is TGTGCCAGTCTAGCGGGACCCAATGAGCAGTTCTTC.

J is TRBJ2-1 and V is TRBV14; 15 positions agree with TRBD2. Losses at the gene ends were 0 bases for V and 7 bases for J; bases not matched to a gene: 4. This CDR3 has 17 residues. CDR1 and CDR2 (germline): SGHDN, FVKESK. The CDR3 region is CASSQDVGLAGGNEQFF. Here the CDR3 DNA reads TGTGCCAGCAGCCAAGATGTGGGACTAGCGGGAGGAAATGAGCAGTTCTTC. The variable domain in full, with the rest retrieved from reference TRBV14 and TRBJ2-1, is EAGVTQFPSHSVIEKGQTVTLRCDPISGHDNLYWYRRVMGKEIKFLLHFVKESKQDESGMPNNRFLAERTGGTYSTLKVQPAELEDSGVYFCASSQDVGLAGGNEQFFGPGTRLTVL.

In nucleotides, the CDR3 is TGTGCCACCAGTGACCTGACAGGGTCTCGTCCAGATACGCAGTATTTT. Protein sequence: CATSDLTGSRPDTQYF. J is TRBJ2-3 and V is TRBV24-1; 7 nucleotides match TRBD1. The CDR3 is 16 amino acids. Germline CDR1 and CDR2: KGHDR and SFDVKD. V lost 4 bases to trimming and J lost 4 bases; unmatched junction nucleotides: 10.